This TCR beta chain was recorded in a study of T cell repertoires in cytomegalovirus infection. Details on this clonotype: Its cognate antigen is unknown.

TCRdb analysed the reads with MiXCR anew, one entry per CDR3 protein. There are around 540,000 distinct CDR3 sequences in the sample; 30% to 40% occur only once, and 17% lies in the top ten. The junction had 9 bases not matched to a gene; V was cut back by 1 base and J by 4 bases. Germline V gene lookup returns CDR1 SGHVS and CDR2 FQNEAQ. This CDR3 is 17 amino acids long. Sample: cultured PBMCs, taken from culture after CMV antigen stimulation. The chain combines TRBV7-8 with TRBJ2-1, with 8 bases identical to TRBD2. The clonotype originates from a human donor in good health (CMV status not recorded). Some clones in this sample may be carry-over from other donors' samples. CDR3 DNA sequence: TGTGCCAGCAGCTTAGACGGGGGGGCGGCGGGGTACAATGAGCAGTTCTTC. This sequence encodes CASSLDGGAAGYNEQFF.